These T cell receptor beta chains were read from a single sample in a study of CD8+ T cells in alopecia areata. TCRdb's copy holds only in-frame clones and misses some; the assay was immunoSEQ multiplex PCR. The table includes a few hundred thousand clones, around two fifths detected once. The sample was CD4+ T cells sorted from blood, taken at approximately week 34, from a patient treated with tofacitinib. These receptors originate from a human donor with alopecia areata. Each CDR3 is given with its conserved first and last residue. A D gene is named only where the DNA matches it firmly. Rows give clone size only sometimes, using once, few, many, or a class for an expanded clone.

CDR3 protein	CDR3 DNA	V gene	J gene	clone size	D gene
CASSVEGWAYEQYF	TGTGCCAGCAGCGTAGAAGGTTGGGCCTACGAGCAGTACTTC	TRBV9	TRBJ2-7	-	-
CASRSTKTGGPAGNTIYF	TGTGCCAGCAGGTCGACAAAGACGGGGGGGCCGGCGGGAAACACCATATATTTT	TRBV7-9	TRBJ1-3	few	-
CSVRRGSNEQFF	TGCAGCGTCCGGAGGGGGAGCAATGAGCAGTTCTTC	TRBV29-1	TRBJ2-1	-	-
CASSEGRGNYGYTF	TGTGCCAGCAGTGAAGGGAGGGGCAACTATGGCTACACCTTC	TRBV6-1	TRBJ1-2	-	-
CASKDPNTDTQYF	TGTGCCAGCAAAGATCCTAACACAGATACGCAGTATTTT	TRBV27	TRBJ2-3	-	-
CASSLERHDRGANVLTF	TGCGCCAGCAGCTTAGAAAGACATGACCGGGGGGCCAACGTCCTGACTTTC	TRBV5-1	TRBJ2-6	-	-
CASSFRTSGGYNEQFF	TGTGCCAGCAGCTTCCGGACTAGCGGGGGCTACAATGAGCAGTTCTTC	TRBV5-6	TRBJ2-1	few	TRBD2
CASSPMDSTSYNEQFF	TGCGCCAGCAGCCCTATGGACAGTACCTCGTACAATGAGCAGTTCTTC	TRBV5-1	TRBJ2-1	few	-
CAISHRGQGTGELFF	TGTGCCATCAGTCACAGGGGGCAGGGCACCGGGGAGCTGTTTTTT	TRBV10-3	TRBJ2-2	-	TRBD1
CSASQDGYTF	TGCAGTGCTAGTCAGGATGGCTACACCTTC	TRBV20-1	TRBJ1-2	few	-
CASSPRGSPGELFF	TGTGCCAGCAGCCCGCGTGGGAGCCCCGGGGAGCTGTTTTTT	TRBV9	TRBJ2-2	-	-